A single sample gave rise to the 14 T cell receptor beta chains below, sequenced in a study of blood T cell repertoires in COVID-19. The repertoire was sequenced with immunoSEQ multiplex PCR; TCRdb's copy has only in-frame clones and lacks some. The sample includes approximately 250,000 clones, 80% to 90% of them seen just once. Sequencing input: PBMCs or T cells enriched from blood (not recorded which). These receptors were collected from a woman between 25 and 40 years old with acute COVID-19.

This clone has only one observation. The genes are TRBV6-6 and TRBJ2-7, with TRBD1 matching 7 bases. The junction had 8 bases not matched to a gene; V was cut back by 0 bases and J by 3 bases. CDR1 and CDR2 from the germline V gene are MNHNY and SVGAGI (reference sequence). The CDR3 is 16 amino acids. CDR3 nucleotides: TGTGCCAGCAGTTACTCGATGGGACAGACTAACTACGAGCAGTACTTC. Encoded protein: CASSYSMGQTNYEQYF.

The chain uses TRBV27 and TRBJ2-7, with 9 nucleotides matching TRBD1. Germline V gene sequence: CDR1 MNHEY, CDR2 SMNVEV (reference sequence). The CDR3 totals 16 residues. J lost 0 bases, V lost 5 bases, and 8 bases had no gene match. For the CDR3, the DNA is TGTGCCAGCAGTGGTGGGACAGGGCGGTCCTCCTACGAGCAGTACTTC. Translated, it gives CASSGGTGRSSYEQYF.

Of note for this clone: One junction end does not reproduce the germline sequence, and a read error may be involved. This chain connects TRBV6-5 to TRBJ1-6, with 7 bases matching TRBD1. CDR3 length equals 12 residues. Germline V lookup: CDR1 MNHEY, CDR2 SVGAGI. The CDR3, as DNA: TGTGCCGGCAGGGAGATGACAGGGCCCCTCCACTTT. Translated, it gives CAGREMTGPLHF.

This clone was recorded only once. The chain uses TRBV6-5 and TRBJ1-5; 7 bases agree with TRBD1. Germline CDR1 and CDR2: MNHEY and SVGAGI. The CDR3 runs to 14 residues. J gave up 3 bases and V 4 bases, and 3 bases lay outside the gene matches. The CDR3 sequence is CASSFDRDNQPQHF. The DNA for the CDR3 is TGTGCCAGCAGTTTTGACAGGGACAATCAGCCCCAGCATTTT.

In this sample, this clone turned up once. V usage is TRBV6-2 or TRBV6-3 and J usage is TRBJ1-4, with TRBD1 matching 9 bases. The V gene end was trimmed by 6 bases and the J gene end by 8 bases; junction bases not matched to a gene: 7. The CDR3 is made up of 14 amino acids. In germline, CDR1 is MNHEY, CDR2 SVGEGT. The CDR3 loop reads CASSQPGTGEKLFF. The CDR3 DNA follows: TGTGCCAGCAGCCAACCGGGGACAGGGGAAAAACTGTTTTTT.

V gene TRBV28 combines with J gene TRBJ2-7, with 7 bases lining up with TRBD2. The CDR3 sequence is 14 residues long. V was clipped by 3 bases and J by 2 bases; unmatched bases: 4. CDR1 and CDR2 from the germline V gene are MDHEN and SYDVKM. The CDR3 nucleotides read TGTGCCAGCAGTTTCCAGCGGGGCCCCTACGAGCAGTACTTC. Translated, it gives CASSFQRGPYEQYF.

This clone was seen only once. The chain has TRBV2 and TRBJ2-5, with TRBD2 matching over 13 bases. The CDR3 runs to 14 residues. Germline V gene lookup returns CDR1 SNHLY and CDR2 FYNNEI. Trimming at V came to 4 bases and at J to 5 bases, leaving 1 base not matched to a gene. The CDR3 DNA reads TGTGCCAGCAGTGCGGGACTAGCGGGGGAGACCCAGTACTTC. It specifies CASSAGLAGETQYF.

V usage is TRBV6-5 and J usage is TRBJ1-2; D perhaps matches TRBD1 (5 bases). The CDR3 is 14 residues long. CDR1 and CDR2 (germline): MNHEY, SVGAGI. Trimming took off 5 bases at V and 5 bases at J, with 15 bases between the two ends. The CDR3 region has the DNA TGTGCCAGCAGTAGAGGGGCGGGGACTTATGGCTACACCTTC. Amino acid sequence: CASSRGAGTYGYTF.

The chain is built from TRBV2 and TRBJ2-2, with D perhaps matching TRBD2 (6 bases). The germline V and J ends were trimmed by 4 bases and 2 bases, with 11 bases remaining between them. CDR1 is SNHLY and CDR2 is FYNNEI in the germline V gene. This CDR3 region has 15 residues. The CDR3 region has the DNA TGTGCCAGCAGTGCGCAGGGACTCAACACCGGGGAGCTGTTTTTT. The encoded protein is CASSAQGLNTGELFF.

This chain connects TRBV25-1 to TRBJ2-1; D gene ambiguous. The CDR3 spans 13 residues. Trimming stripped 3 bases from V and 3 bases from J, with 6 bases between. In germline, CDR1 is MGHDK, CDR2 SYGVNS. The CDR3: CASSEADYNEQFF. DNA for the CDR3: TGTGCCAGCAGTGAGGCCGACTACAATGAGCAGTTCTTC.

This CDR3 reads CASTSLRREGSNQPQHF. In DNA, the CDR3 is TGTGCCAGTACCTCCCTGCGCAGGGAGGGTAGCAATCAGCCCCAGCATTTT. The chain has TRBV19 and TRBJ1-5, with D possibly being TRBD1 (5 bases). CDR1 is LNHDA and CDR2 is SQIVND in the germline V gene (reference sequence). V dropped 7 bases and J dropped 0 bases, with 19 bases sitting between them. This CDR3 is 17 amino acids long.

This sequence joins TRBV4-2 and TRBJ2-5, with 9 positions matching TRBD2. Germline loops: CDR1 LGHNA, CDR2 YNFKEQ. The CDR3 totals 15 residues. Germline trimming cut 4 bases from V and 2 bases from J; bases unmatched to any gene: 5. As DNA, the CDR3 is TGTGCCAGCAGCCTCCCTAGCGGGGCGCAAGAGACCCAGTACTTC. This codes for CASSLPSGAQETQYF.

This clone has only one observation. The chain has TRBV6-2 or TRBV6-3 and TRBJ2-7, with 9 bases that match TRBD2. Unmatched junction bases numbered 2, after V lost 2 bases and J lost 6 bases. Germline V gives CDR1 MNHEY, CDR2 SVGEGT. The CDR3 contains 13 residues. CDR3 loop: CASSYISGGEQYF. In DNA, the CDR3 is TGTGCCAGCAGTTACATTAGCGGGGGCGAGCAGTACTTC.

The table lists this clone with a count of one. V usage is TRBV5-5 and J usage is TRBJ1-5, with D hard to call. The V gene lost 4 bases and the J gene lost 6 bases, with 11 bases spanning the gap. In germline, CDR1 is SGHKS, CDR2 YYEKEE (reference sequence). The CDR3 covers 13 residues. Written as DNA, the CDR3 is TGTGCCAGCAGCCCGGACTTGAGTCAGCCCCAGCATTTT. Residues: CASSPDLSQPQHF.